What follows describes a single TCR beta chain. Its target is unknown. MiXCR, run by TCRdb on the 5' RACE reads, gives a single entry per CDR3 protein. Counted here are 200,000 to 250,000 distinct CDR3 sequences, more than 9% occurring once; the ten biggest clones make up about 9.1%. These data are taken from a study of identical twins. Findings and caveats of the study: In cord blood, abundant beta clonotypes had fewer insertions; memory showed no trend. Weaker excess twin sharing was seen among beta out-of-frame sequences. There was more out-of-frame TCR alpha sharing in monozygotic twins than models estimated.

With no exceptions, donors were healthy Caucasians. This CDR3 contains 14 residues. V was shortened by 4 bases and J by 7 bases, with 14 bases between the two germline ends. Germline-derived CDR1 and CDR2 are MNHEY and SVGEGT. The gene calls are TRBV6-2 or TRBV6-3 and TRBJ2-1, with D possibly TRBD2 on 6 matching bases. The sample was memory T cells sorted from blood. The receptor's source is a man in his forties or fifties in good health. The DNA for the CDR3 is TGTGCCAGCAGTTTCGGAGGGGTTGGGAATGAGCAGTTCTTC. The encoded protein is CASSFGGVGNEQFF.